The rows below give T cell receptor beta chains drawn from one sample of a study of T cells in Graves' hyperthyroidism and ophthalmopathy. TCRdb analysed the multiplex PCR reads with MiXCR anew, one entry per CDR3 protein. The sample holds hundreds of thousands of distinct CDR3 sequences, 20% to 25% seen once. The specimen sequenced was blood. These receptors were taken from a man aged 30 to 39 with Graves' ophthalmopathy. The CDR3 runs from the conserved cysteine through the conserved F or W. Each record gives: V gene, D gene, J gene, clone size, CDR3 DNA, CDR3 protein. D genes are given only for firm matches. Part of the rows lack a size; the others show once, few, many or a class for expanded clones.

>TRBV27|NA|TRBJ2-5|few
TGTGCCAGCAGTTTATCGCCCCCCGAGACCCAGTACTTC
CASSLSPPETQYF
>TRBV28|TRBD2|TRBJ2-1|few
TGTGCCAGCAAGGCCGGGACTAGCGGATACAATGAGCAGTTCTTC
CASKAGTSGYNEQFF
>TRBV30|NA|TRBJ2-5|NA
TGTGCCTGGAGTCCCCCGGACGTAAGCCAAGAGACCCAGTACTTC
CAWSPPDVSQETQYF
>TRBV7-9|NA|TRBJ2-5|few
TGTGCCAGCAGCCGAGAAGCGGGTGGGGAGACCCAGTACTTC
CASSREAGGETQYF
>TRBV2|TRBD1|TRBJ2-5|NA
TGTGCCAGCATGGACAGGGGAGATCTAGAGACCCAGTACTTC
CASMDRGDLETQYF
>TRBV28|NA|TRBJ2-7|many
TGTGCCAGCAGTTTATCCCCCAAAAACTACGAGCAGTACTTC
CASSLSPKNYEQYF
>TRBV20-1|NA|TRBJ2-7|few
TGCAGTGCCAGGAGGGGGGGCGAGCAGTACTTC
CSARRGGEQYF
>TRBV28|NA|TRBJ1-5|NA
TGTGCCAGCAGAGAAACAGGGAGGAGCAATCAGCCCCAGCATTTT
CASRETGRSNQPQHF
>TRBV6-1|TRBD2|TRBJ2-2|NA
TGTGCCACCAATAGCCAGACTAGCGGGACTTTAGCCGGGGAGCTGTTTTTT
CATNSQTSGTLAGELFF
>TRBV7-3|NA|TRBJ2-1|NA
TGCGCCAGCAGCCAAGATCGCGGCAGGGGGGGGAATGAGCAGTTCTTC
CASSQDRGRGGNEQFF
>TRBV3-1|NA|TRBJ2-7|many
TGTGCCAGCAGCCAAGATGGGTTATCCCTGTCCTACGAGCAGTACTTC
CASSQDGLSLSYEQYF
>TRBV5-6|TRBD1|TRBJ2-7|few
TGTGCCAGCAGCCGAGACAGGGTAGACTACGAGCAGTACTTC
CASSRDRVDYEQYF
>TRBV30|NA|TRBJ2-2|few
TGTGCCTGTCAACCGGGCACCGGGGAGCTGTTTTTT
CACQPGTGELFF
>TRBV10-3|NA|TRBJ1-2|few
TGTGCCATCAGTGAGTCAAGCGGAACTAACTATGGCTACACCTTC
CAISESSGTNYGYTF
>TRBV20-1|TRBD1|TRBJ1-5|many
TGCAGTGCTCTTACAGGGGATCAGCCCCAGCATTTT
CSALTGDQPQHF
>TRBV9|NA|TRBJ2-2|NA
TGTGCCAGCACCTCCGACGGAGTGGGAACCGGGGAGCTGTTTTTT
CASTSDGVGTGELFF
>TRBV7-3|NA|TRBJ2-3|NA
TGTGCCAGTTCGAAGGGTCTTTCCACAGATACGCAGTATTTT
CASSKGLSTDTQYF
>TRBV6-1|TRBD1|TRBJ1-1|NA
TGTGCCAGCAGAGCTACAGGGGCCACTGAAGCTTTCTTT
CASRATGATEAFF
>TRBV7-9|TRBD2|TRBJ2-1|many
TGTGCCAGCAGCTCCACGCGGACTAGCGGGAGTGTAGGTTACAATGAGCAGTTCTTC
CASSSTRTSGSVGYNEQFF
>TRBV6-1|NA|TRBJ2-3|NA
TGTGCCAGCAGTTTTGGCGGGCTGACAGATACGCAGTATTTT
CASSFGGLTDTQYF
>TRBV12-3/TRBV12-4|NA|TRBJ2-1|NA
TGTGCCAGCAGCGCCGCCCAGGGCTCCTACAATGAGCAGTTCTTC
CASSAAQGSYNEQFF